This TCR beta chain was found in a study of shared T cell receptors in the human thymus. Profiled with immunoSEQ multiplex PCR; TCRdb holds only in-frame clones, not every one. The sample has 500,000 to 750,000 clones; roughly 90% are singletons. The same specimen was also included in a second study, on human thymus T cells. That work states: The people who donated were healthy Finnish babies having corrective surgery for congenital heart defects. Corrective heart surgery yielded resections, and these provided the thymus tissue.

This TCR was sampled from a boy younger than two with a congenital heart defect. The source material was thymocytes.

The CDR3 DNA reads as TGTGCCAGCAGCTTGACTAGCGCCTCTTTCTACAATGAGCAGTTCTTC. Its protein is CASSLTSASFYNEQFF. This chain links TRBV14 with TRBJ2-1; 8 bases align to TRBD2. Trimming removed 5 bases from V and 3 bases from J; junction bases left unmatched: 9. This CDR3 is built from 16 residues. Germline V gives CDR1 SGHDN, CDR2 FVKESK.